Each of the 9 T cell receptor beta chains below was sequenced from the same sample in a study of OX40 agonist ivuxolimab in advanced cancers. TCRdb's table, derived via immunoSEQ multiplex PCR, lists solely in-frame clones and lacks some. Here the sample spans some 59,000 clones, roughly 87% being singletons. Source: CD4+ or CD8+ T cells sorted from blood, taken in a trial of the OX40 agonist ivuxolimab. These TCRs come from an adult with an advanced solid tumor such as melanoma, head and neck, liver or kidney cancer.

The V call is TRBV7-3, the J call TRBJ2-1; 10 nucleotides match TRBD2. There are 15 residues in the CDR3. V dropped 5 bases and J dropped 4; count of bases not matched to a gene: 5. From germline, CDR1 is SGHTA and CDR2 FQGTGA. The DNA for the CDR3 is TGTGCCAGCAGCCCACAACTAGCGGGGTACAATGAGCAGTTCTTC. Amino acid sequence: CASSPQLAGYNEQFF.

This rearrangement joins TRBV18 to TRBJ1-3, with D tentatively TRBD1 (6 bases). The V end was cut by 4 bases, the J end by 0 bases, with 7 bases between. CDR1 KGHSH and CDR2 LQKENI come from the germline V gene. CDR3 length equals 14 residues. This CDR3 is CASSLQGSGNTIYF. CDR3 in DNA: TGTGCCAGCTCACTACAGGGCTCTGGAAACACCATATATTTT.

This clone was picked up one time. The chain joins TRBV2 to TRBJ1-6; D possibly corresponds to TRBD1 (6 bases). The germline V and J ends were trimmed by 2 bases and 7 bases, with 12 bases remaining between them. The CDR3 runs to 15 residues. Germline CDR1 is SNHLY and CDR2 is FYNNEI. CDR3 amino acids: CASSELAGANSPLHF. Here the CDR3 DNA reads TGTGCCAGCAGTGAATTGGCAGGGGCGAATTCACCCCTCCACTTT.

The chain joins TRBV4-1 to TRBJ1-1, with unresolved D. Trimming shortened V by 0 bases and J by 5 bases, and 13 bases separated the two germline ends. The CDR3 consists of 15 residues. Germline CDR1 is MGHRA and CDR2 is YSYEKL. Here the CDR3 DNA reads TGCGCCAGCAGCCAAGAAGCGGCAGCGAGTACTGAAGCTTTCTTT. Amino acid sequence: CASSQEAAASTEAFF.

The rearrangement joins TRBV27 to TRBJ1-5; TRBD1 matches at 10 bases. Germline CDR1 MNHEY, CDR2 SMNVEV (reference sequence). V lost 3 bases and J lost 7; bases outside the gene matches: 6. The CDR3 is 15 residues long. The CDR3 region is CASSLLGQGSQPQHF. The CDR3 DNA follows: TGTGCCAGCAGTTTGCTGGGACAGGGGTCACAGCCCCAGCATTTT.

This chain uses TRBV19 with TRBJ2-1; unclear D gene. There are 14 residues in the CDR3. Germline CDR1 LNHDA, CDR2 SQIVND (reference sequence). V gave up 7 bases and J gave up 4 bases, with 14 bases separating them. The CDR3 nucleotides are TGTGCCAGTAAAAACACCCGGCGATACAATGAGCAGTTCTTC. Amino acids: CASKNTRRYNEQFF.

This chain connects TRBV6-1 to TRBJ2-7; 9 bases are a match to TRBD2. The CDR3 is made up of 14 amino acids. Trimming at V came to 3 bases and at J to 6 bases, leaving 6 bases not matched to a gene. Germline CDR1 MNHNS, CDR2 SASEGT. CDR3 sequence: CASSDVAGVVEQYF. The CDR3 nucleotides read TGTGCCAGCAGTGATGTAGCGGGAGTGGTCGAGCAGTACTTC.

V gene TRBV4-2 combines with J gene TRBJ2-7; unclear D gene. Germline loops: CDR1 LGHNA, CDR2 YNFKEQ. The length of the CDR3 is 12 residues. Trimming removed 2 bases at V and 3 bases at J, with 5 bases between. In nucleotides, the CDR3 is TGTGCCAGCAGCCAACAGAACTACGAGCAGTACTTC. Protein sequence: CASSQQNYEQYF.

The chain combines TRBV30 with TRBJ2-5; 8 bases line up with TRBD1. This CDR3 has 16 residues. The J segment lost 2 bases and the V segment lost 0 bases, leaving 8 bases of the junction unmatched. Germline loops: CDR1 GTSNPN, CDR2 SVGIG (reference sequence). The DNA of the CDR3 is TGTGCCTGGAGTGTAGGGGACAGGACTTTTCAAGAGACCCAGTACTTC. Translating it yields CAWSVGDRTFQETQYF.